Following are 7 T cell receptor beta chains from one sample sequenced in a study of T cell changes during pregnancy in multiple sclerosis. Sequenced by immunoSEQ multiplex PCR; TCRdb stores in-frame clones only, minus some. The sample yields about 44,000 clones, 70% to 90% seen once. Sequencing used CD4+ T cells from peripheral blood mononuclear cells, obtained in the first trimester of pregnancy. All receptors come from a female donor with multiple sclerosis, enrolled in a pregnancy study.

The chain combines TRBV6-1 with TRBJ1-5; the match to TRBD1 covers 7 bases. Germline CDR1 and CDR2: MNHNS and SASEGT. The ends lost 6 bases at V and 4 bases at J; junction bases unmatched: 9. The CDR3 loop spans 15 amino acids. As DNA, the CDR3 is TGTGCCAGCAGCGAGGACGGGACAGAGAATCAGCCCCAGCATTTT. Translated: CASSEDGTENQPQHF.

In this sample, this clone turned up a few times. J is TRBJ1-5 and V is TRBV10-2; TRBD1 matches at 9 bases. The junction had 13 bases not matched to a gene; V was cut back by 6 bases and J by 7 bases. Germline CDR1 is WSHSY and CDR2 is SAAADI. CDR3 size: 16 residues. The CDR3 protein is CASSDTGTGSQQPQHF. The CDR3 DNA follows: TGCGCCAGCAGCGATACCGGGACAGGGTCACAGCAGCCCCAGCATTTT.

The chain combines TRBV25-1 with TRBJ2-5; TRBD1 agrees at 7 bases. Germline V gives CDR1 MGHDK, CDR2 SYGVNS. With V trimmed by 4 bases and J by 5 bases, 10 bases remained unmatched. This CDR3 has 15 amino acids. This chain's CDR3 is CASSARMTGMETQYF. CDR3 DNA: TGTGCCAGCAGTGCTCGGATGACAGGGATGGAGACCCAGTACTTC.

The chain employs TRBV27 and TRBJ1-2, with D possibly being TRBD1 (6 bases). The CDR3 is 17 residues long. CDR1 and CDR2 from the germline V gene are MNHEY and SMNVEV (reference sequence). V lost 2 bases to trimming and J lost 0 bases, with 16 bases between them. CDR3 residues: CASSLRAWQGPNYGYTF. DNA for the CDR3: TGTGCCAGCAGTTTACGCGCCTGGCAGGGGCCTAACTATGGCTACACCTTC.

J is TRBJ1-2 and V is TRBV20-1; D remains ambiguous. Looked up from germline, CDR1 is DFQATT and CDR2 is SNEGSKA (reference sequence). This CDR3 contains 11 residues. V lost 3 bases to trimming and J lost 8 bases, with 10 bases between them. CDR3 region: CSASRLEGYTF. DNA of the CDR3: TGCAGTGCTAGTCGTCTGGAGGGCTACACCTTC.

The chain recombines TRBV28 with TRBJ2-1; 11 nucleotides agree with TRBD2. J was trimmed by 4 bases and V by 6 bases; bases with no gene match: 14. The germline V gene has CDR1 MDHEN and CDR2 SYDVKM. The CDR3 has 18 amino acids. The CDR3 protein is CASSFSGFGTSGYNEQFF. The CDR3 DNA reads TGTGCCAGCAGCTTTTCCGGTTTTGGGACTAGCGGATACAATGAGCAGTTCTTC.

The rearrangement joins TRBV2 to TRBJ1-1; TRBD1 matches 8 bases. Unmatched junction bases numbered 6, after V lost 7 bases and J lost 14 bases. Germline V lookup: CDR1 SNHLY, CDR2 FYNNEI. There are 10 residues in the CDR3. In DNA, the CDR3 is TGTGCCAGCATGGTGACAGGGGCCTTCTTT. Translating gives CASMVTGAFF.